Listed below are T cell receptor beta chains from one sample, sequenced in a study of cytomegalovirus exposure and HLA in healthy donors. The assay was immunoSEQ multiplex PCR, and TCRdb's table has in-frame clones only and misses some. The table records some 160,000 clones, around 9.6% of them present only once. The sample was PBMCs. The receptors shown here come from a male donor in good health and CMV-seronegative. CDR3s include the opening cysteine and the closing phenylalanine or tryptophan. A D gene is named only where the DNA matches it firmly. Where a row states a size, it is once, few, many or the class of an expanded clone; other rows omit it.

v_call,d_call,clone_size,cdr3_length,j_call,cdr3_aa,cdr3_nt
TRBV5-1,NA,NA,15,TRBJ1-1,CASSYGGLMNTEAFF,TGCGCCAGCAGCTACGGGGGACTCATGAACACTGAAGCTTTCTTT
TRBV5-1,TRBD1,NA,16,TRBJ1-1,CASRVTGTGSDPEAFF,TGCGCCAGCAGGGTAACCGGGACAGGGTCGGATCCTGAAGCTTTCTTT
TRBV9,NA,few,13,TRBJ2-7,CVSSPTDPYEQYF,TGTGTCAGCAGCCCCACTGATCCCTACGAGCAGTACTTC
TRBV28,TRBD2,few,19,TRBJ2-5,CASSFLREGLQTNQETQYF,TGTGCCAGCAGTTTTCTGCGGGAGGGCCTTCAAACGAACCAAGAGACCCAGTACTTC
TRBV7-9,NA,NA,16,TRBJ1-1,CASSSWEAGGISEAFF,TGTGCCAGCAGCTCCTGGGAGGCCGGGGGAATTTCTGAAGCTTTCTTT
TRBV18,NA,few,16,TRBJ2-1,CASSPPQGRSYNEQFF,TGTGCCAGCTCACCCCCCCAGGGTCGGTCCTACAATGAGCAGTTCTTC
TRBV5-4,TRBD1,NA,15,TRBJ2-5,CASSLVDRGQETQYF,TGTGCCAGCAGCTTAGTGGACAGGGGGCAGGAGACCCAGTACTTC
TRBV30,TRBD2,few,15,TRBJ2-7,CAWSGSGRVSYEQYF,TGTGCCTGGAGTGGTAGCGGGAGGGTCTCCTACGAGCAGTACTTC
TRBV7-3,NA,NA,14,TRBJ1-3,CASSSTTGLNTIYF,TGTGCCAGCAGCTCGACTACAGGGCTAAACACCATATATTTT
TRBV7-2,NA,NA,13,TRBJ1-1,CASSLYRNTEAFF,TGTGCCAGCAGCTTATATAGAAACACTGAAGCTTTCTTT
TRBV11-3,NA,NA,14,TRBJ1-2,CASSSPTGRDGYTF,TGTGCCAGCAGCTCCCCGACAGGTCGGGATGGCTACACCTTC
TRBV5-1,NA,NA,16,TRBJ1-3,CASSLTGQLSGNTIYF,TGCGCCAGCAGCTTGACGGGTCAACTCTCTGGAAACACCATATATTTT
TRBV4-3,NA,few,15,TRBJ1-3,CASSPRGGSGNTIYF,TGCGCCAGCAGCCCCCGAGGGGGTTCTGGAAACACCATATATTTT
TRBV9,NA,few,15,TRBJ2-1,CASSFQASSYNEQFF,TGTGCCAGCAGCTTTCAGGCCAGCTCCTACAATGAGCAGTTCTTC
TRBV7-9,TRBD1,few,15,TRBJ2-7,CASSLRTGGLYEQYF,TGTGCCAGCAGCCTAAGGACAGGGGGCTTATACGAGCAGTACTTC
TRBV6-5,TRBD1,few,15,TRBJ1-1,CASSYDRGTNTEAFF,TGTGCCAGCAGTTACGACAGGGGGACGAACACTGAAGCTTTCTTT
TRBV5-1,TRBD1,NA,15,TRBJ1-4,CASSFGTATNEKLFF,TGCGCCAGCAGCTTTGGGACAGCAACTAATGAAAAACTGTTTTTT
TRBV5-1,NA,NA,13,TRBJ2-7,CASSPTTGGEQYF,TGCGCCAGCAGTCCTACGACAGGCGGCGAGCAGTACTTC
TRBV7-2,NA,few,15,TRBJ1-5,CASSLAGLGNQPQHF,TGTGCCAGCAGCTTAGCTGGCCTGGGCAATCAGCCCCAGCATTTT
TRBV28,NA,NA,15,TRBJ1-2,CASRWDLAGTYGYTF,TGTGCCAGCAGATGGGACTTAGCAGGGACCTATGGCTACACCTTC
TRBV28,TRBD1,few,16,TRBJ1-5,CASSFDRDRSNQPQHF,TGTGCCAGCAGTTTCGACAGGGACCGTAGCAATCAGCCCCAGCATTTT
TRBV30,NA,NA,16,TRBJ1-5,CAWRIYADRYNQPQHF,TGTGCCTGGAGGATATACGCCGACAGGTACAATCAGCCCCAGCATTTT
TRBV25-1,NA,few,14,TRBJ1-2,CASSELRGDYGYTF,TGTGCCAGCAGTGAATTGCGCGGAGACTATGGCTACACCTTC
TRBV7-2,TRBD2,NA,16,TRBJ2-1,CASSFKPTSGSYEQFF,TGTGCCAGCAGCTTTAAGCCGACTAGCGGGAGCTATGAGCAGTTCTTC
TRBV5-1,TRBD2,NA,15,TRBJ2-1,CASSGLAVDNNEQFF,TGCGCCAGCAGTGGCCTAGCGGTAGACAACAATGAGCAGTTCTTC
TRBV7-9,TRBD1,NA,17,TRBJ2-2,CASSPPGQGIYTGELFF,TGTGCCAGCAGCCCCCCCGGACAGGGAATTTACACCGGGGAGCTGTTTTTT
TRBV19,TRBD2,few,16,TRBJ2-7,CASSRGTSGGTYEQYF,TGTGCCAGTAGTAGGGGGACTAGCGGGGGTACTTACGAGCAGTACTTC
TRBV5-1,TRBD1,few,15,TRBJ1-4,CASSLATGGGEKLFF,TGCGCCAGCAGCTTGGCTACAGGGGGCGGGGAAAAACTGTTTTTT
TRBV9,NA,few,14,TRBJ2-7,CASSVGLTAGEQYF,TGTGCCAGCAGCGTAGGGTTGACGGCGGGCGAGCAGTACTTC
TRBV28,NA,NA,17,TRBJ2-6,CASTPSGSRSGANVLTF,TGTGCCAGCACCCCCTCGGGTAGCCGGTCTGGGGCCAACGTCCTGACTTTC
TRBV29-1,TRBD1,NA,13,TRBJ2-1,CSVAGQGVKGQFF,TGCAGCGTTGCGGGACAGGGGGTGAAAGGGCAGTTCTTC
TRBV18,NA,few,15,TRBJ1-4,CASSGTGKTNEKLFF,TGTGCCAGCTCTGGAACAGGGAAAACTAATGAAAAACTGTTTTTT
TRBV30,NA,few,12,TRBJ2-1,CAWSRTRNEQFF,TGTGCCTGGAGTCGTACTAGGAATGAGCAGTTCTTC
TRBV28,NA,NA,15,TRBJ1-5,CASSSYSYSNQPQHF,TGTGCCAGCAGCTCCTACTCATATAGCAATCAGCCCCAGCATTTT
TRBV10-1,TRBD2,few,20,TRBJ2-3,CASSEPNRTSGGERTDTQYF,TGCGCCAGCAGTGAGCCGAACCGGACTAGCGGGGGGGAACGCACAGATACGCAGTATTTT
TRBV10-2,TRBD2,few,18,TRBJ2-3,CASSETTGTSGSTDTQYF,TGCGCCAGCAGTGAGACGACCGGGACTAGCGGGAGCACAGATACGCAGTATTTT
TRBV5-4,TRBD1,few,16,TRBJ1-1,CASSPPPGQANTEAFF,TGTGCCAGCAGCCCACCTCCGGGACAGGCGAACACTGAAGCTTTCTTT
TRBV9,NA,few,12,TRBJ2-2,CASSVVRGELFF,TGTGCCAGCAGCGTCGTTCGGGGGGAGCTGTTTTTT
TRBV7-9,NA,NA,15,TRBJ2-7,CASSGHSLLTPEQYF,TGTGCCAGCAGCGGGCACTCTCTTCTGACGCCCGAGCAGTACTTC
TRBV4-2,NA,few,16,TRBJ1-6,CASSQESQGVHSPLHF,TGTGCCAGCAGCCAAGAATCACAGGGAGTTCATTCACCCCTCCACTTT